The rows below give T cell receptor beta chains drawn from one sample of a study of T cell changes during pregnancy in multiple sclerosis. TCRdb's copy holds only in-frame clones and misses some; the assay was immunoSEQ multiplex PCR. This repertoire shows some 94,000 clones, 80% to 95% found once; its top ten account for over 1.5%. The specimen comprised peripheral blood, sampled in the first trimester of pregnancy. Receptor source: a female donor with multiple sclerosis, enrolled in a pregnancy study. Each CDR3 is given without its conserved first and last residue. The order of the fields is V gene, D gene, CDR3 protein. D genes are given only for firm matches.

>TRBV4-2|TRBD2
ASSQGSSGSVGTDTQY
>TRBV2|TRBD2
ASTRLAGSYNEQF
>TRBV12-1|-
ASSATGTIAYEQY
>TRBV27|TRBD1
ASSTTGAGRTEAF
>TRBV4-1|-
ASSLLRDSSYEQY
>TRBV5-4|TRBD1
ASSLGDRVTDTQY
>TRBV21-1|-
ASRSTSGRQSDSYEQY
>TRBV2|TRBD1
ASTSFLGTGSNQPQH
>TRBV5-1|-
ASSRTSSVSTGELF
>TRBV9|TRBD2
ASSPGTSLQETQY
>TRBV7-9|-
ASTSGGTDTQY
>TRBV9|TRBD2
ASSGGPTSGRTYEQY
>TRBV4-2|TRBD2
ASSQETSGRRSTDTQY
>TRBV4-1|-
ASSQDIGAYEQY
>TRBV9|TRBD1
ASSVGTGGVLNEQF
>TRBV19|TRBD1
ASSIQGASGYT
>TRBV2|-
ALPRNYGYT
>TRBV23-1|TRBD1
ASSQSGTGALRDYGYT
>TRBV4-1|TRBD1
ASSHRQGAGSGANVLT
>TRBV5-1|-
ASSMGHSSSGANVLT
>TRBV19|TRBD1
ASVRGLNYGYT
>TRBV19|TRBD1
ASSIPGTEWLSSYNEQF
>TRBV15|-
ATSHGQRNYGYT
>TRBV5-1|-
ASGETTDTQY
>TRBV7-9|-
ASSFREGNTEAF
>TRBV6-1|-
ASSVGGRSGNTIY
>TRBV7-8|-
ASSFDRSYGYT
>TRBV5-1|TRBD2
ASSATSGWETQY
>TRBV5-1|TRBD2
ASSLATRTSGRPDTQY
>TRBV5-4|-
ASSSLDRREDEQY
>TRBV4-1|TRBD2
ASSHPPGGRYEQY
>TRBV9|TRBD2
ASSVTSGRYHEQY
>TRBV18|-
ASSPPYRDEAF
>TRBV10-3|-
AISTGTSNTEAF
>TRBV7-2|TRBD2
ASSLVVAGPLYEQY
>TRBV28|-
ASSLGGGGDTQY
>TRBV28|-
ASRPFITGWVTSNEKLF
>TRBV19|-
ASSIRQTYGYT
>TRBV20-1|-
SALLVNEQY
>TRBV7-2|-
ASSVQAHGNYGYT
>TRBV7-6|TRBD1
ASSLTGSSYEQY
>TRBV11-2|-
ASSSNRDRNTIY
>TRBV29-1|TRBD1
SVDRDGNTGELF
>TRBV29-1|-
SVEDRRGQTYEQY
>TRBV5-5|-
ASSHRFAYEQY
>TRBV5-5|-
ASSWSLGPFYGYT
>TRBV10-1|-
ASSAQQGVNTEAF
>TRBV28|-
ASSSLQGGQPQH
>TRBV4-1|-
ASSHIDNQPQH
>TRBV7-9|TRBD2
ASSLFTSGTNEQF
>TRBV27|TRBD1
ASSSGTVYEQY
>TRBV19|-
ASSVLITDTQY
>TRBV5-1|-
ASSLDRGYT
>TRBV7-9|-
ASSLQSPQETQY
>TRBV20-1|-
SARDSYEQY